Sequencing of this T cell receptor beta chain was carried out in a study of shared clonotypes between healthy human individuals. The study, taken as a whole, reports: Naive subsets usually exceeded memory subsets in estimated richness.

A word on this clone: Its antigen is unidentified.

Data came from immunoSEQ multiplex PCR; TCRdb stores just in-frame clones and leaves some out. The table has some 2,000,000 clones, about 95% seen once. The length of the CDR3 is 12 residues. Germline-derived CDR1 and CDR2 are SQVTM and ANQGSEA. Losses at the gene ends were 3 bases for V and 16 bases for J; bases not matched to a gene: 7. CD8 cells regarded as naive lacked CD45RO, were positively chosen for CCR7, and omitted terminally differentiated effector memory CD45RA+ cells. This receptor was obtained from a young man in good health. This sequence joins TRBV29-1 and TRBJ2-1, with 12 bases identical to TRBD2. Material for sequencing was naive CD8+ T cells sorted from blood. The CDR3 spells CSVESSGGGQFF. The CDR3 DNA reads TGCAGCGTTGAGTCTAGCGGGGGGGGACAATTCTTC.